One and the same sample provided the 9 T cell receptor beta chains below, sequenced in a study of T cells in Graves' hyperthyroidism and ophthalmopathy (dated by TCRdb to about 2019). Receptor amplification or capture employed multiplex PCR. The data were produced on an Illumina HiSeq 2000. The TCR beta CDR3 regions were amplified from RNA transcripts. The first round of RT-PCR for the TCR CDR3 was performed with the HTBI primer set and the Qiagen OneStep RT-PCR kit. TCRdb reran the public reads through fastp at Q25 and MiXCR, keeping productive beta chains. Each record represents a unique CDR3 protein, reported with the most common genes and DNA among its rows. Within this sample are 600,000 to 850,000 distinct CDR3 sequences, with around 20% of them counted one time only. The top ten clonotypes cover 16% of the sample. Sequenced: blood. The receptors come from a woman between 45 and 65 years old with Graves' hyperthyroidism that later progressed to Graves' ophthalmopathy.

The V and J genes are TRBV7-9 and TRBJ2-5; D gene uncertain. Trimming pared 5 bases from V and 3 bases from J, leaving 13 bases between. The CDR3 loop spans 14 amino acids. Germline CDR1 and CDR2: SEHNR and FQNEAQ (reference sequence). Here the CDR3 reads CASSPGAGKETQYF. CDR3 coding DNA: TGTGCCAGCAGCCCGGGTGCAGGAAAAGAGACCCAGTACTTC.

This clonotype was observed at least ten times. The chain joins TRBV30 to TRBJ1-1, with unresolved D. Germline V CDR1 and CDR2: GTSNPN, SVGIG (reference sequence). Between the trimmed V and J ends, which lost 3 bases and 1 base, there was a span of 12 bases. This CDR3 is 14 amino acids long. The CDR3 coding sequence is TGTGCCTGGAGCAGGCCAGGCGCGAACACTGAAGCTTTCTTT. Protein product: CAWSRPGANTEAFF.

The chain is built from TRBV27 and TRBJ1-1; D may be TRBD1 (5 bases). The germline V gene has CDR1 MNHEY and CDR2 SMNVEV (reference sequence). V was pared by 1 base and J by 1 base, with 10 bases between. There are 15 residues in the CDR3. The CDR3 region has the DNA TGTGCCAGCAGTTTATACCCAGGGACGAACACTGAAGCTTTCTTT. Translated: CASSLYPGTNTEAFF.

The V gene is TRBV30, the J gene TRBJ1-6; unclear D gene. Germline CDR1 GTSNPN, CDR2 SVGIG (reference sequence). The CDR3 is 13 amino acids. Trimming pared 1 base from V and 7 bases from J, leaving 8 bases between. The CDR3 loop reads CAWSEEINSPLHF. The CDR3 DNA is TGTGCCTGGAGTGAAGAAATCAATTCACCCCTCCACTTT.

This clonotype was observed a few times. The chain carries TRBV20-1 and TRBJ2-6; D unclear. V was trimmed by 2 bases and J by 0 bases, leaving 8 bases between them. Germline V gives CDR1 DFQATT, CDR2 SNEGSKA (reference sequence). CDR3 length: 15 residues. The CDR3 DNA is TGCAGTGCTAGAAACAGCCTCTCTGGGGCCAACGTCCTGACTTTC. Protein sequence: CSARNSLSGANVLTF.

This chain uses TRBV4-1 with TRBJ1-2; TRBD1 is a possible D gene (5 bases). The CDR3 totals 16 residues. Trimming left V 0 bases short and J 3 bases short, with 14 bases between. CDR1 and CDR2 (germline): MGHRA, YSYEKL. The CDR3 DNA sequence: TGCGCCAGCAGCCAAGATTTTGGGGACTACGACTATGGCTACACCTTC. Translating it yields CASSQDFGDYDYGYTF.

V usage is TRBV19 and J usage is TRBJ2-3; no clear D gene. CDR3 length equals 14 residues. V was clipped by 9 bases and J by 0 bases, with 13 bases between them. The V gene's germline CDR1 is LNHDA and CDR2 SQIVND (reference sequence). The CDR3 sequence: CASRTQFSTDTQYF. The DNA of the CDR3 is TGTGCCAGCCGGACCCAATTTAGCACAGATACGCAGTATTTT.

This clonotype showed up just a few times. The chain has TRBV29-1 and TRBJ2-1; TRBD2 matches at 9 bases. V lost 5 bases and J lost 7; bases outside the gene matches: 9. This CDR3 is built from 14 residues. In germline, CDR1 is SQVTM, CDR2 ANQGSEA. DNA for the CDR3: TGCAGCGTTTCGGGCGGGGGGGCGTTTAATGAGCAGTTCTTC. Protein sequence: CSVSGGGAFNEQFF.

The chain couples TRBV6-5 to TRBJ2-2; no definite D call. Germline V gives CDR1 MNHEY, CDR2 SVGAGI. The CDR3 runs 16 residues. Between the trimmed V and J ends, which lost 0 bases and 2 bases, there was a span of 10 bases. CDR3 sequence (DNA): TGTGCCAGCAGTTACTCTCCCCAGGTCAACACCGGGGAGCTGTTTTTT. Protein sequence: CASSYSPQVNTGELFF.